These T cell receptor beta chains were read from a single sample in a study of cytomegalovirus exposure and HLA in healthy donors. Clones were sequenced by immunoSEQ multiplex PCR, and TCRdb holds only the in-frame ones, with some missing. The sample includes some 150,000 clones, 60% to 85% of them seen just once. The material sequenced was PBMCs. The source is a male donor in good health and CMV-seronegative. Both conserved end residues are part of each CDR3. Each record gives: D gene, clone size, J gene, V gene, CDR3 DNA, CDR3 protein. D genes are given only for firm matches. Size is stated for part of the rows, as once, few or many counts, or as a class when the clone is expanded.

D gene: NA; clone size: NA; J gene: TRBJ1-1; V gene: TRBV11-3; CDR3 DNA: TGTGCCAGCAGCCTGAGCAGTACAGGTTTAGCTTTCTTT; CDR3 protein: CASSLSSTGLAFF
D gene: TRBD1; clone size: NA; J gene: TRBJ2-7; V gene: TRBV10-3; CDR3 DNA: TGTGCCACCCGACAGGGAACCTACGAGCAGTACTTC; CDR3 protein: CATRQGTYEQYF
D gene: NA; clone size: NA; J gene: TRBJ1-1; V gene: TRBV28; CDR3 DNA: TGTGCCAGCAGTCGACTGCGAACCACTGAAGCTTTCTTT; CDR3 protein: CASSRLRTTEAFF
D gene: TRBD1; clone size: NA; J gene: TRBJ1-1; V gene: TRBV5-5; CDR3 DNA: TGTGCCAGCAGCTTGGGGACAGGGGCTGAAGCTTTCTTT; CDR3 protein: CASSLGTGAEAFF
D gene: NA; clone size: NA; J gene: TRBJ2-2; V gene: TRBV2; CDR3 DNA: TGTGCCAGCAGTCCCACTAGAGCCGGAAACACCGGGGAGCTGTTTTTT; CDR3 protein: CASSPTRAGNTGELFF
D gene: NA; clone size: NA; J gene: TRBJ1-2; V gene: TRBV12-2; CDR3 DNA: TGTGCAAGTCGCTTAGTGGGAGCACAGGGGCGGGTAAACTATGGCTACACCTTC; CDR3 protein: CASRLVGAQGRVNYGYTF
D gene: NA; clone size: NA; J gene: TRBJ2-2; V gene: TRBV9; CDR3 DNA: TGTGCCAGCAGCGAACGACGGGGTTTCACCGGGGAGCTGTTTTTT; CDR3 protein: CASSERRGFTGELFF
D gene: TRBD2; clone size: NA; J gene: TRBJ2-1; V gene: TRBV11-1; CDR3 DNA: TGTGCCAGCAGCCGGACTAGCGGGAGGGGTGAGCAGTTCTTC; CDR3 protein: CASSRTSGRGEQFF
D gene: NA; clone size: NA; J gene: TRBJ2-5; V gene: TRBV7-6; CDR3 DNA: TGTGCCAGCAGCTTAGTCGTGTTCGGGGTGGGGGAGACCCAGTACTTC; CDR3 protein: CASSLVVFGVGETQYF
D gene: TRBD1; clone size: few; J gene: TRBJ2-1; V gene: TRBV12-5; CDR3 DNA: TGTGCTAGTGGTTTGGTTCCCTCCACGTGGGACAGGAGAACCAGTGAGCAGTTCTTC; CDR3 protein: CASGLVPSTWDRRTSEQFF
D gene: TRBD1; clone size: NA; J gene: TRBJ2-7; V gene: TRBV7-9; CDR3 DNA: TGTGCCAGCAGCAGAACAGGGGGCCACTCCTACGAGCAGTACTTC; CDR3 protein: CASSRTGGHSYEQYF
D gene: NA; clone size: NA; J gene: TRBJ1-2; V gene: TRBV30; CDR3 DNA: TGCGCCTGGAGTGTTGGCAGGGTCTATGGCTACACCTTC; CDR3 protein: CAWSVGRVYGYTF
D gene: TRBD1; clone size: NA; J gene: TRBJ2-5; V gene: TRBV18; CDR3 DNA: TGTGCCAGCTCACCAAATACAGGGGGATCGGAGACCCAGTACTTC; CDR3 protein: CASSPNTGGSETQYF
D gene: TRBD1; clone size: NA; J gene: TRBJ1-3; V gene: TRBV6-1; CDR3 DNA: TGTGCCAGCAGTGCCCGGGGGACAGGGGGTTTCTCTGGAAACACCATATATTTT; CDR3 protein: CASSARGTGGFSGNTIYF
D gene: NA; clone size: NA; J gene: TRBJ2-5; V gene: TRBV5-5; CDR3 DNA: TGTGCCAGCAGCTTGAGTTGGGGCGACGAGACCCAGTACTTC; CDR3 protein: CASSLSWGDETQYF
D gene: NA; clone size: NA; J gene: TRBJ1-1; V gene: TRBV7-9; CDR3 DNA: TGTGCCAGCAGCCCTCGGGGCAGGGGTATGAACACTGAAGCTTTCTTT; CDR3 protein: CASSPRGRGMNTEAFF
D gene: TRBD1; clone size: NA; J gene: TRBJ2-7; V gene: TRBV6-5; CDR3 DNA: TGTGCCAGCAGTCAACAGGGGGCCGGCTACGAGCAGTACTTC; CDR3 protein: CASSQQGAGYEQYF
D gene: NA; clone size: NA; J gene: TRBJ1-3; V gene: TRBV7-9; CDR3 DNA: TGTGCCAGCAGTTTCAGGGGAGTATCAGGAAACACCATATATTTT; CDR3 protein: CASSFRGVSGNTIYF
D gene: NA; clone size: NA; J gene: TRBJ2-7; V gene: TRBV7-9; CDR3 DNA: TGTTCCAGCAGCTTACAGAATTACGAGCAGTACTTC; CDR3 protein: CSSSLQNYEQYF
D gene: NA; clone size: NA; J gene: TRBJ1-1; V gene: TRBV5-1; CDR3 DNA: TGCGCCAGCAGCCCCGCGGTTTTTGCGGGGACTGAAGCTTTCTTT; CDR3 protein: CASSPAVFAGTEAFF
D gene: NA; clone size: once; J gene: TRBJ1-2; V gene: TRBV15; CDR3 DNA: TGTGCCACCAGCAGAGATAGGCCGACAGGCTTGCACTATGGCTACACCTTC; CDR3 protein: CATSRDRPTGLHYGYTF
D gene: NA; clone size: NA; J gene: TRBJ1-1; V gene: TRBV16; CDR3 DNA: TGTGCCAGCAGCCAATCGGAGGGGACTGAAGCTTTCTTT; CDR3 protein: CASSQSEGTEAFF
D gene: TRBD1; clone size: NA; J gene: TRBJ2-5; V gene: TRBV5-5; CDR3 DNA: TGTGCCAGCAGCCCCTTACGACAGGGCGGTGGAGAGACCCAGTACTTC; CDR3 protein: CASSPLRQGGGETQYF
D gene: TRBD2; clone size: few; J gene: TRBJ2-3; V gene: TRBV11-3; CDR3 DNA: TGTGCCAGCAGCGAAGGACTAGCGGAACGCACAGATACGCAGTATTTT; CDR3 protein: CASSEGLAERTDTQYF
D gene: NA; clone size: NA; J gene: TRBJ1-3; V gene: TRBV9; CDR3 DNA: TGTGCCAGCAGCGTAGGTCCATCTGGAAACACCATATATTTT; CDR3 protein: CASSVGPSGNTIYF
D gene: NA; clone size: few; J gene: TRBJ1-6; V gene: TRBV7-6; CDR3 DNA: TGTGCCAGCATCGACAGGACCAATTCACCCCTCCACTTT; CDR3 protein: CASIDRTNSPLHF
D gene: TRBD1; clone size: once; J gene: TRBJ2-7; V gene: TRBV5-1; CDR3 DNA: TGCGCCAGCAGCGCCTCCGGGACAGCCTACGAGCAGTACTTC; CDR3 protein: CASSASGTAYEQYF
D gene: TRBD1; clone size: NA; J gene: TRBJ1-2; V gene: TRBV28; CDR3 DNA: TGTGCCAGCAGATACCGGACAGGGAGGGATGGCTACACCTTC; CDR3 protein: CASRYRTGRDGYTF
D gene: TRBD2; clone size: NA; J gene: TRBJ2-3; V gene: TRBV7-9; CDR3 DNA: TGTTCCAGCAGCTTAGGGGGGACTAGCGGGGCGAGCACAGATACGCAGTATTTT; CDR3 protein: CSSSLGGTSGASTDTQYF
D gene: TRBD1; clone size: NA; J gene: TRBJ1-2; V gene: TRBV9; CDR3 DNA: TGTGCCAGCAGCGTGGGCAGGGGGATAGGCTACACCTTC; CDR3 protein: CASSVGRGIGYTF
D gene: NA; clone size: few; J gene: TRBJ1-5; V gene: TRBV5-1; CDR3 DNA: TGCGCCAGCAGCTTGCTTGGGGCAATAGATCAGCCCCAGCATTTT; CDR3 protein: CASSLLGAIDQPQHF
D gene: NA; clone size: NA; J gene: TRBJ1-1; V gene: TRBV5-4; CDR3 DNA: TGTGCCAGCAGCCAGGGACCAGGGGATATTGAAGCTTTCTTT; CDR3 protein: CASSQGPGDIEAFF
D gene: TRBD1; clone size: NA; J gene: TRBJ1-1; V gene: TRBV7-9; CDR3 DNA: TGTGCCAGCAGCTTGTGGGGACAGGGAAGGGCGAACACTGAAGCTTTCTTT; CDR3 protein: CASSLWGQGRANTEAFF
D gene: TRBD1; clone size: NA; J gene: TRBJ1-1; V gene: TRBV27; CDR3 DNA: TGTGCCAGCATTTCCGACAGGGTCGGGAACACTGAAGCTTTCTTT; CDR3 protein: CASISDRVGNTEAFF
D gene: NA; clone size: NA; J gene: TRBJ1-5; V gene: TRBV14; CDR3 DNA: TGTGCCAGCAGCCGGACAGAGAGCAATCAGCCCCAGCATTTT; CDR3 protein: CASSRTESNQPQHF
D gene: NA; clone size: NA; J gene: TRBJ1-4; V gene: TRBV4-3; CDR3 DNA: TGCGCCAGCAGCCAAGATGTGGGCATTGCTAATGAAAAACTGTTTTTT; CDR3 protein: CASSQDVGIANEKLFF
D gene: TRBD2; clone size: once; J gene: TRBJ2-5; V gene: TRBV19; CDR3 DNA: TGTGCCAGTAGTCACCTCCGGGGGGGGATTCGAGAGACCCAGTACTTC; CDR3 protein: CASSHLRGGIRETQYF
D gene: NA; clone size: few; J gene: TRBJ1-2; V gene: TRBV7-9; CDR3 DNA: TGTGCCACCTTACACCCCCAGCGCCCCAGGGATGGCTACACCTTC; CDR3 protein: CATLHPQRPRDGYTF
D gene: TRBD1; clone size: once; J gene: TRBJ1-2; V gene: TRBV6-1; CDR3 DNA: TGTGCCAGCAGCGCGACAGGGATGGGTGGCGATGGCTACACCTTC; CDR3 protein: CASSATGMGGDGYTF
D gene: NA; clone size: NA; J gene: TRBJ2-7; V gene: TRBV27; CDR3 DNA: TGTGCCAGTGCCGGGGGCTACGAGCAGTACTTC; CDR3 protein: CASAGGYEQYF
D gene: NA; clone size: few; J gene: TRBJ2-7; V gene: TRBV5-4; CDR3 DNA: TGTGCCAGCAGCCAGGGTTACTACGAGCAGTACTTC; CDR3 protein: CASSQGYYEQYF
D gene: TRBD1; clone size: few; J gene: TRBJ1-4; V gene: TRBV7-9; CDR3 DNA: TGTGCCAGCAGCCCCGGACAGGGGAATGAAAAACTGTTTTTT; CDR3 protein: CASSPGQGNEKLFF
D gene: NA; clone size: NA; J gene: TRBJ2-6; V gene: TRBV5-1; CDR3 DNA: TGCGCCAGCAGCTTGATATTAGCGCTTCCCGGCTCTGGGGCCAACGTCCTGACTTTC; CDR3 protein: CASSLILALPGSGANVLTF
D gene: TRBD1; clone size: NA; J gene: TRBJ1-1; V gene: TRBV7-7; CDR3 DNA: TGTGCTAGCAGCTTATCAGGGGGCACTGAAGCTTTCTTT; CDR3 protein: CASSLSGGTEAFF
D gene: TRBD1; clone size: NA; J gene: TRBJ1-2; V gene: TRBV5-1; CDR3 DNA: TGCGCCAGCAGCGGTCCAATACAGGGGGATGGCTACACCTTC; CDR3 protein: CASSGPIQGDGYTF
D gene: NA; clone size: NA; J gene: TRBJ2-7; V gene: TRBV7-2; CDR3 DNA: TGTGCCAGCAGCTTAGTACCCAGGGGCGGCAACGAGCAGTACTTC; CDR3 protein: CASSLVPRGGNEQYF
D gene: TRBD1; clone size: few; J gene: TRBJ1-4; V gene: TRBV6-1; CDR3 DNA: TGTGCCAGCAGCCAGGGGGCGTTTGAAAAACTGTTTTTT; CDR3 protein: CASSQGAFEKLFF
D gene: NA; clone size: NA; J gene: TRBJ1-2; V gene: TRBV7-9; CDR3 DNA: TGTGCCAGCAGCCGGGAGCAGGGAGGCTATGGCTACACCTTC; CDR3 protein: CASSREQGGYGYTF
D gene: NA; clone size: NA; J gene: TRBJ1-6; V gene: TRBV9; CDR3 DNA: TGTGCCAGCAGCGGAGAACCTTTCTATAATTCACCCCTCCACTTT; CDR3 protein: CASSGEPFYNSPLHF